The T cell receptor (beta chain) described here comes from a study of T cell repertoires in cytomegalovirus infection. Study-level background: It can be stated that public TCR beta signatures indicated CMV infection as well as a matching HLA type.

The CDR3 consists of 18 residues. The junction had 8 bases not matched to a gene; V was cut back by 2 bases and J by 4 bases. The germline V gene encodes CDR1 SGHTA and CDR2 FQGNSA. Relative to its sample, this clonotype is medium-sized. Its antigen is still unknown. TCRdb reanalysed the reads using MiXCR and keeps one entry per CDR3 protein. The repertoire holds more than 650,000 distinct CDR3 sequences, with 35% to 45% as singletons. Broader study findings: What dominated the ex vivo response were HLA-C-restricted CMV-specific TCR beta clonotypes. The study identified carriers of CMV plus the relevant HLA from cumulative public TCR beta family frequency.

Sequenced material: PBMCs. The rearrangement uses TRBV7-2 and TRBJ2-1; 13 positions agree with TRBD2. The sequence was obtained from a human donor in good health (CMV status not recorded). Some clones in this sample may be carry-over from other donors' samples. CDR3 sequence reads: CASSLTRTSGSRYNEQFF. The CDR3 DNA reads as TGTGCCAGCAGCTTAACCCGGACTAGCGGGAGCCGATACAATGAGCAGTTCTTC.